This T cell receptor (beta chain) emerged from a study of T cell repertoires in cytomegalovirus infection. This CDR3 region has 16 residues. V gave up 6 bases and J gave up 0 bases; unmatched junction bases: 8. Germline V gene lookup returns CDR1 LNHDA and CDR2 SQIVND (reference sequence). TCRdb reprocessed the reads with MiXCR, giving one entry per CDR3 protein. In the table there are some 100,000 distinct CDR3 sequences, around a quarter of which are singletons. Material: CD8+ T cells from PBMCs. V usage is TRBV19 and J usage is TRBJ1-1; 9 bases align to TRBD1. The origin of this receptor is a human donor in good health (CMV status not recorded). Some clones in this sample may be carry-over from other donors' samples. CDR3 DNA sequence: TGTGCCAGTAGCAACCCGGGACAGGGAATGAACACTGAAGCTTTCTTT. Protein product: CASSNPGQGMNTEAFF.